Listed here is a single T cell receptor (beta chain). Its antigen is unknown. These data belong to a study of cytomegalovirus exposure and HLA in healthy donors. Study conclusions and caveats: It was 150 to 200 TCR beta chains that were listed as cytomegalovirus-associated. As confirmed in vitro, three CMV-associated chains were specific for CMV antigens.

TCRdb's copy holds only in-frame clones and misses some; the assay was immunoSEQ multiplex PCR. The sample includes fewer than 200,000 clones, around 85% of them seen just once. The origin of this receptor is a woman in her thirties in good health and CMV-seronegative. The material sequenced was PBMCs.

The CDR3 DNA is TGTGCCAGCAGCGGCCGAATAGCGGGGGCTGATAATGAGCAGTTCTTC. It encodes CASSGRIAGADNEQFF. The rearrangement joins TRBV9 to TRBJ2-1, with 9 positions matching TRBD2. Germline V gene sequence: CDR1 SGDLS, CDR2 YYNGEE. With V trimmed by 3 bases and J by 7 bases, 11 bases remained unmatched. The CDR3 runs 16 residues. The whole variable domain, remainder taken from reference TRBV9 and TRBJ2-1, is DSGVTQTPKHLITATGQRVTLRCSPRSGDLSVYWYQQSLDQGLQFLIQYYNGEERAKGNILERFSAQQFPDLHSELNLSSLELGDSALYFCASSGRIAGADNEQFFGPGTRLTVL.